Following are 19 T cell receptor beta chains from one sample sequenced in a study of beta chain features in type 1 diabetes. The entirety of the isolated RNA underwent reverse transcription, so expressed TCRB transcripts were sequenced. Measured with immunoSEQ multiplex PCR; TCRdb has only the in-frame clones, and not every one. The data hold 300,000 to 350,000 clones, with around 15% observed a single time. The sequenced sample consisted of central memory CD4+ T cells from blood. These TCRs come from a young man in good health.

This clone was picked up many times. The chain employs TRBV18 and TRBJ2-5; the D is unclear. V lost 0 bases and J 5 bases, leaving 13 bases between the germline ends. Germline CDR1 KGHSH, CDR2 LQKENI. The length of the CDR3 is 15 residues. CDR3 DNA: TGTGCCAGCTCACCACCGAACCTCTCAAGGGAGACCCAGTACTTC. Translated, it gives CASSPPNLSRETQYF.

This clone was picked up a small number of times. The chain links TRBV4-2 to TRBJ2-3; D may be TRBD1 or TRBD2 (5 bases each). Germline V CDR1 and CDR2: LGHNA, YNFKEQ. Deletions cut 0 bases from V and 3 bases from J, with 16 bases between. This CDR3 is built from 17 residues. CDR3 region: CASSQESGGEKTDTQYF. For the CDR3, the DNA is TGTGCCAGCAGCCAAGAATCTGGGGGAGAGAAGACAGATACGCAGTATTTT.

This clone was seen ten or more times. The CDR3 here is CASSPEGVAQNTGELFF. As DNA, the CDR3 is TGTGCCAGCTCACCAGAGGGGGTAGCTCAGAACACCGGGGAGCTGTTTTTT. V and J are TRBV18 and TRBJ2-2; D perhaps matches TRBD1 (6 bases). CDR1 is KGHSH and CDR2 is LQKENI in the germline V gene. This CDR3 has 17 amino acids. Trimming cost V 2 bases and J 1 base, with 14 bases left between them. The variable domain in full, with the rest retrieved from reference TRBV18 and TRBJ2-2, is NAGVMQNPRHLVRRRGQEARLRCSPMKGHSHVYWYRQLPEEGLKFMVYLQKENIIDESGMPKERFSAEFPKEGPSILRIQQVVRGDSAAYFCASSPEGVAQNTGELFFGEGSRLTVL.

This clone was picked up a small number of times. The chain employs TRBV29-1 and TRBJ2-6, with TRBD1 as a possible D gene (5 bases). Per the germline V gene, CDR1 is SQVTM and CDR2 is ANQGSEA. This CDR3 has 13 amino acids. V lost 0 bases to trimming and J lost 9 bases, with 9 bases between them. CDR3 DNA: TGCAGCGTTGAAGATGGGGCCTACAACGTCCTGACTTTC. This codes for CSVEDGAYNVLTF.

This clone was seen only a few times. This chain connects TRBV9 to TRBJ2-1; TRBD2 matches 10 bases. Germline CDR1 is SGDLS and CDR2 is YYNGEE. The CDR3 extends over 17 amino acids. Losses at the gene ends were 0 bases for V and 7 bases for J; bases not matched to a gene: 10. The DNA of the CDR3 is TGTGCCAGCAGCGTAGACCTTCTAGCGGGAGCGAGAAATGAGCAGTTCTTC. Its translation is CASSVDLLAGARNEQFF.

A few counts support this clone. This chain connects TRBV19 to TRBJ1-1, with a weak D call TRBD1 (6 bases). CDR3 length: 14 amino acids. Germline loops: CDR1 LNHDA, CDR2 SQIVND (reference sequence). Trimming left V 10 bases short and J 4 bases short, with 19 bases between. CDR3 protein: CATSSGGLGTEAFF. CDR3 nucleotides: TGTGCCACATCATCTGGGGGGCTGGGCACTGAAGCTTTCTTT. Full variable domain (remainder filled in from reference TRBV19 and TRBJ1-1): DGGITQSPKYLFRKEGQNVTLSCEQNLNHDAMYWYRQDPGQGLRLIYYSQIVNDFQKGDIAEGYSVSREKKESFPLTVTSAQKNPTAFYLCATSSGGLGTEAFFGQGTRLTVV.

The chain recombines TRBV7-2 with TRBJ2-5; unclear D gene. The CDR3 has 13 amino acids. From germline, CDR1 is SGHTA and CDR2 FQGNSA. Trimming removed 3 bases at V and 1 base at J, with 6 bases between. This chain's CDR3 is CASSFYAQETQYF. The CDR3, as DNA: TGTGCCAGCAGCTTCTACGCCCAAGAGACCCAGTACTTC.

The rearrangement links TRBV7-2 to TRBJ2-3; TRBD2 matches at 10 bases. With 6 bases clipped from V and 4 bases from J, the junction kept 7 bases outside the gene matches. CDR3 length equals 15 residues. Germline V lookup: CDR1 SGHTA, CDR2 FQGNSA. The CDR3 sequence is CASRGSSGSADTQYF. CDR3 sequence (DNA): TGTGCCAGCAGGGGGTCTAGCGGGAGCGCAGATACGCAGTATTTT.

The genes are TRBV6-6 and TRBJ2-7; 10 nucleotides agree with TRBD1. The germline V gene has CDR1 MNHNY and CDR2 SVGAGI (reference sequence). J lost 3 bases, V lost 5 bases, and 4 bases had no gene match. CDR3 size: 14 residues. This CDR3 reads CASSRGQGHYEQYV. The CDR3 nucleotides read TGTGCCAGCAGTCGGGGACAGGGGCACTACGAGCAGTACGTC.

The CDR3 DNA sequence: TGTGCCAGTAGTTGGAAAGAGACCCAGTACTTC. Protein: CASSWKETQYF. The J gene is TRBJ2-5, the V gene TRBV19; D gene unclear. Trimming cost V 5 bases and J 3 bases, with 4 bases left between them. CDR3 length equals 11 residues. Germline V gene data show CDR1 as LNHDA and CDR2 as SQIVND (reference sequence).

The chain links TRBV6-1 to TRBJ2-4; 8 nucleotides agree with TRBD1. Germline V gives CDR1 MNHNS, CDR2 SASEGT. The CDR3 contains 14 residues. With 5 bases clipped from V and 6 bases from J, the junction kept 6 bases outside the gene matches. The CDR3 is CASSIGQGGNIQYF. For the CDR3, the DNA is TGTGCCAGCAGTATCGGACAGGGCGGAAACATTCAGTACTTC.

The rearrangement joins TRBV5-6 to TRBJ2-1, with D perhaps TRBD2 (6 bases). Trimming shortened V by 0 bases and J by 4 bases, and 11 bases separated the two germline ends. This CDR3 has 15 amino acids. CDR1 and CDR2 from the germline V gene are SGHDT and YYEEEE. The CDR3 nucleotides are TGTGCCAGCAGCTTGGGTCTAGCGCAATACAATGAGCAGTTCTTC. Encoded protein: CASSLGLAQYNEQFF.

The CDR3 region is CASSTTGWETQYF. The CDR3 DNA is TGTGCCAGCAGCACCACCGGGTGGGAGACCCAGTACTTC. The genes are TRBV5-6 and TRBJ2-5; D unclear. The CDR3 spans 13 residues. Looked up from germline, CDR1 is SGHDT and CDR2 is YYEEEE. The ends were cut back, 4 bases at V and 5 bases at J, with 12 bases in the middle.

This rearrangement joins TRBV11-3 to TRBJ1-2, with D hard to call. Between the trimmed V and J ends, which lost 6 bases and 2 bases, there was a span of 7 bases. The germline V gene encodes CDR1 SGHNT and CDR2 YENEEA. The length of the CDR3 is 12 residues. CDR3 in DNA: TGTGCCAGCAGTATGCCAAACTATGGCTACACCTTC. Translating it yields CASSMPNYGYTF.

The rearrangement uses TRBV5-4 and TRBJ2-3, with D hard to call. The length of the CDR3 is 16 residues. Trimming removed 2 bases from V and 0 bases from J, with 13 bases in between. Germline CDR1 and CDR2: SGHNT and YYREEE (reference sequence). The CDR3: CASSFRVLASTDTQYF. The CDR3 DNA reads TGTGCCAGCAGCTTTAGGGTGCTTGCTAGCACAGATACGCAGTATTTT.

This chain uses TRBV27 with TRBJ1-1; no definite D call. Trimming pared 0 bases from V and 0 bases from J, leaving 8 bases between. The length of the CDR3 is 15 residues. Germline V gene sequence: CDR1 MNHEY, CDR2 SMNVEV (reference sequence). The DNA for the CDR3 is TGTGCCAGCAGTTTATCGACGTACATGAACACTGAAGCTTTCTTT. This sequence encodes CASSLSTYMNTEAFF.

This clone came up a few times. The chain is built from TRBV6-1 and TRBJ1-1; 10 bases fit TRBD1. Germline lookup yields CDR1 MNHNS and CDR2 SASEGT. V was clipped by 4 bases and J by 4 bases; unmatched bases: 0. CDR3 size: 13 residues. The CDR3 protein is CASSGQGATEAFF. The CDR3 DNA reads TGTGCCAGCAGTGGACAGGGGGCCACTGAAGCTTTCTTT.

This clone was detected many times. The chain is built from TRBV25-1 and TRBJ2-3, with TRBD2 matching 9 bases. V lost 4 bases, J lost 0 bases, and 8 bases stayed unmatched. The CDR3 spans 17 residues. Per germline, CDR1 MGHDK and CDR2 SYGVNS. The DNA of the CDR3 is TGTGCCAGCAGTGCTTTGGTCGGACTAGCGAGCACAGATACGCAGTATTTT. This encodes CASSALVGLASTDTQYF.

This clone occurred many times. The chain couples TRBV7-9 to TRBJ2-1; D is ambiguous. The CDR3 spans 14 residues. With 6 bases removed from V and 8 bases from J, the gap between germline ends came to 17 bases. Germline loops: CDR1 SEHNR, CDR2 FQNEAQ (reference sequence). The CDR3 DNA reads TGTGCCAGCAGACACTCCAGGCTCTCGCATGAGCAGTTCTTC. It specifies CASRHSRLSHEQFF.